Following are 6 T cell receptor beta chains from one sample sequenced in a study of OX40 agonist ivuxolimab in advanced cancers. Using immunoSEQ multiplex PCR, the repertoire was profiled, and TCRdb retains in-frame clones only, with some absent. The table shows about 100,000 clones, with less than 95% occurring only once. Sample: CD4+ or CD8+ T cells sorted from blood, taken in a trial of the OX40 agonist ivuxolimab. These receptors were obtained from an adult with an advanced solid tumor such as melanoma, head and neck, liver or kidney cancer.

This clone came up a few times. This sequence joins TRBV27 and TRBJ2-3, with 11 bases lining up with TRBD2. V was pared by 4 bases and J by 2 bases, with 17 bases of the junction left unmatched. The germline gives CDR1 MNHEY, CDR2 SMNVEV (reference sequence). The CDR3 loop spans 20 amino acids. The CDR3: CASSYRGRGLAGRITDTQYF. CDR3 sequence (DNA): TGTGCCAGCAGTTACAGGGGACGAGGACTAGCGGGTCGGATCACAGATACGCAGTATTTT.

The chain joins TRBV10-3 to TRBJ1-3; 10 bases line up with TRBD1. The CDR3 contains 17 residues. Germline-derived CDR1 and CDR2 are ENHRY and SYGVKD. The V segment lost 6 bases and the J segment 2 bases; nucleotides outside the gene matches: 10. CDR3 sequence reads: CAIRPGQGKKTGNTIYF. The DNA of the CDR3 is TGTGCCATCAGACCGGGACAGGGGAAAAAAACTGGAAACACCATATATTTT.

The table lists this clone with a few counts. The CDR3 bases are TGTGCCTGGAGTGTAGAACTCAATCAGCCCCAGCATTTT. It codes for CAWSVELNQPQHF. This chain joins TRBV30 and TRBJ1-5; D is unclear. CDR1 and CDR2 (germline): GTSNPN, SVGIG (reference sequence). Trimming shortened V by 0 bases and J by 3 bases, and 6 bases separated the two germline ends. The CDR3 runs to 13 residues.

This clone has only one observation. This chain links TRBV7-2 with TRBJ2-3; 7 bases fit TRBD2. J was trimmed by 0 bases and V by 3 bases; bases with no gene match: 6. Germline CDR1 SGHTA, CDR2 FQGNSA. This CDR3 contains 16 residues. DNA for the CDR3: TGTGCCAGCAGCTTGGCTAGCGGTTATAGCACAGATACGCAGTATTTT. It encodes CASSLASGYSTDTQYF.

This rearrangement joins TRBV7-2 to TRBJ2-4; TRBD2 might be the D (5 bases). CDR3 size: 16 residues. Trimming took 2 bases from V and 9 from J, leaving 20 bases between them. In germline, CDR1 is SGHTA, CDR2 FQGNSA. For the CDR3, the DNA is TGTGCCAGCAGCTTACGCCTAGCAACGGATTCAAGCATTCAGTACTTC. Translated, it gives CASSLRLATDSSIQYF.

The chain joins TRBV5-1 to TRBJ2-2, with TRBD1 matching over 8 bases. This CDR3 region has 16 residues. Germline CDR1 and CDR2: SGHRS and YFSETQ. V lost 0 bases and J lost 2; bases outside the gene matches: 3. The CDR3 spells CASSLVDRGNTGELFF. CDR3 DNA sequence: TGCGCCAGCAGCTTGGTAGACAGGGGAAACACCGGGGAGCTGTTTTTT.